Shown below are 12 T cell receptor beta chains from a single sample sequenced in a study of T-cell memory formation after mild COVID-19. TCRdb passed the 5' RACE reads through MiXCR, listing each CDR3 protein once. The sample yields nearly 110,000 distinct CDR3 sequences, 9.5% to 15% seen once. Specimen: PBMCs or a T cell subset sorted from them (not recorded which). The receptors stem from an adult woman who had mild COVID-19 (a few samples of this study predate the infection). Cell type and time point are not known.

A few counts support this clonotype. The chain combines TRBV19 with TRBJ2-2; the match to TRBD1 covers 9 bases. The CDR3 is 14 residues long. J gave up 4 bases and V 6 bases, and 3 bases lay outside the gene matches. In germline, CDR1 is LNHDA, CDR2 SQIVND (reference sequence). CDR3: CASSYRGPTGELFF. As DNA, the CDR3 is TGTGCCAGTAGCTACAGGGGGCCCACCGGGGAGCTGTTTTTT.

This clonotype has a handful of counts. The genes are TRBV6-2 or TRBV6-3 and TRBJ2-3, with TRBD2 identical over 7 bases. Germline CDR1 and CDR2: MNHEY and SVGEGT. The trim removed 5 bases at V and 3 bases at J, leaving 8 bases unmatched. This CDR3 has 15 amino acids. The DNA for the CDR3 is TGTGCCAGCAGTGGGGGGAGGGCCGAAACAGATACGCAGTATTTT. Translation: CASSGGRAETDTQYF.

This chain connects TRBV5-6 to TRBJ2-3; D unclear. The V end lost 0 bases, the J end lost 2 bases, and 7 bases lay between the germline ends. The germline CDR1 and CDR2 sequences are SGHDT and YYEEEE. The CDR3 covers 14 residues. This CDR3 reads CASSLDSYTDTQYF. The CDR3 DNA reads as TGTGCCAGCAGCTTGGACTCGTACACAGATACGCAGTATTTT.

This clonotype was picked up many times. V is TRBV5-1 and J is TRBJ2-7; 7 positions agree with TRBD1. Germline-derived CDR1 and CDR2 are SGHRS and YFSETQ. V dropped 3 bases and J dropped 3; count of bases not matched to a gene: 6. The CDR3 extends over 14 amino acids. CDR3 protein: CASSSGTASYEQYF. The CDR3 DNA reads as TGCGCCAGCAGCTCCGGGACAGCGAGCTACGAGCAGTACTTC.

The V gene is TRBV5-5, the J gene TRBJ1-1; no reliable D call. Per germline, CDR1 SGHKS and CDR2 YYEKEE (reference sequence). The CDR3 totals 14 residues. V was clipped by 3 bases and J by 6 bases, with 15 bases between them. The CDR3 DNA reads TGTGCCAGCAGCTCTCCGGTCTACGAGGCTGAAGCTTTCTTT. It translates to CASSSPVYEAEAFF.

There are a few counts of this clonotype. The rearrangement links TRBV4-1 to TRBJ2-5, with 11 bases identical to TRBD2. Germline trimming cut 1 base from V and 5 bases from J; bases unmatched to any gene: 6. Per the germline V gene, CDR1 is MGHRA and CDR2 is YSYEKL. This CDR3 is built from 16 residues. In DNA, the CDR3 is TGCGCCAGCAGCCAAGGCTCTAGCGGGGGGAGTGAGACCCAGTACTTC. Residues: CASSQGSSGGSETQYF.

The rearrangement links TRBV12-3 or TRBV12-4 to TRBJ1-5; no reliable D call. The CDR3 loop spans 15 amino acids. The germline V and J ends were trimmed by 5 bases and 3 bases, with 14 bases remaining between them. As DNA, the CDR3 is TGTGCCAGCAGTATTCTGGACCGTTCCAATCAGCCCCAGCATTTT. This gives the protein CASSILDRSNQPQHF.

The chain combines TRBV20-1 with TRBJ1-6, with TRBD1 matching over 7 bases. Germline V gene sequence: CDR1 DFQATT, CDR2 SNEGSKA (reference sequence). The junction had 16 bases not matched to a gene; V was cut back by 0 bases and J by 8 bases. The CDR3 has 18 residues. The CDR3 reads CSARDWADRTWGDSPLHF. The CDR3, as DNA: TGCAGTGCTAGAGATTGGGCGGACAGGACCTGGGGTGATTCACCCCTCCACTTT.

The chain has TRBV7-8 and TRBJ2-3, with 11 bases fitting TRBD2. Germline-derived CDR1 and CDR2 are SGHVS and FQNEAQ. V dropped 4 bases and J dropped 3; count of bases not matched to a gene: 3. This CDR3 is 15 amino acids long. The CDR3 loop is CASSSRLAGTDTQYF. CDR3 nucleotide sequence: TGTGCCAGCAGCTCAAGACTAGCGGGAACAGATACGCAGTATTTT.

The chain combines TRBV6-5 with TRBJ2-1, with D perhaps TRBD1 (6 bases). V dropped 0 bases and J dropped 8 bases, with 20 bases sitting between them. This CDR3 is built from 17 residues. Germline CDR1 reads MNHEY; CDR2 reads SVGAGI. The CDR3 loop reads CASSYSVRDKNGHEQFF. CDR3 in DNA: TGTGCCAGCAGTTACTCGGTCCGGGACAAAAATGGCCATGAGCAGTTCTTC.

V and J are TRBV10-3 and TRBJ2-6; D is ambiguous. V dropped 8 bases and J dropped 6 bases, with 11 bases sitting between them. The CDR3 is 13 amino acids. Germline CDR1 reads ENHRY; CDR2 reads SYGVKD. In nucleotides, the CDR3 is TGTGCCATCGGTACTCTGGAGGCCAACGTCCTGACTTTC. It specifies CAIGTLEANVLTF.

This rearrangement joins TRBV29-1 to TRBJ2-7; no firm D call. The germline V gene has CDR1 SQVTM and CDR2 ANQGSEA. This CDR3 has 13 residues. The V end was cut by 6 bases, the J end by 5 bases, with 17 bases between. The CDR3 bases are TGCAGCGTAAATTCAGCCAGGAGCAACGAGCAGTACTTC. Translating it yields CSVNSARSNEQYF.